The next 26 T cell receptor beta chains were all read from a single sample in a study of T cell responses to AZD1222 COVID-19 vaccine. Data came from immunoSEQ multiplex PCR; TCRdb stores just in-frame clones and leaves some out. The top ten hold roughly 2% of the sample, which has about 55,000 clones, roughly 90% seen once. The sequencing used peripheral blood, collected on day 0 of AZD1222 vaccination. All receptors come from an adult in good health.

The chain links TRBV3-1 (or the pseudogene TRBV3-2) to TRBJ2-3; TRBD2 might be the D (6 bases). CDR3 length: 17 amino acids. V was clipped by 4 bases and J by 0 bases, with 17 bases between them. From germline, CDR1 is LGHDT and CDR2 YNNKEL (reference sequence). CDR3 nucleotide sequence: TGTGCCAGCAGCCCCCTGGTAGGGCGGGGAAGCACAGATACGCAGTATTTT. Translation gives CASSPLVGRGSTDTQYF.

The J gene is TRBJ2-3, the V gene TRBV7-3, with D unresolved. The V gene lost 5 bases and the J gene lost 3 bases, with 9 bases spanning the gap. The CDR3 sequence is 13 residues long. In germline, CDR1 is SGHTA, CDR2 FQGTGA. The chain's CDR3 is CASSPSNTDTQYF. CDR3 sequence (DNA): TGTGCCAGCAGCCCCTCGAATACAGATACGCAGTATTTT.

This sequence joins TRBV19 and TRBJ2-2; TRBD2 agrees at 7 bases. The V and J ends lost 5 bases and 0 bases, in that order; junction bases with no gene match: 6. The CDR3 is made up of 16 amino acids. Germline V lookup: CDR1 LNHDA, CDR2 SQIVND (reference sequence). As DNA, the CDR3 is TGTGCCAGTAGTCGTGGCGGGAGCTCGAACACCGGGGAGCTGTTTTTT. This translates into CASSRGGSSNTGELFF.

The chain links TRBV11-2 to TRBJ2-7, with D perhaps matching TRBD1 (5 bases). The V end lost 0 bases, the J end lost 5 bases, and 11 bases lay between the germline ends. The CDR3 is made up of 14 amino acids. Germline V gives CDR1 SGHAT, CDR2 FQNNGV. CDR3 DNA: TGTGCCAGCAGCTTAGATGGGGCCGGAGACGAGCAGTACTTC. Translated, it gives CASSLDGAGDEQYF.

This chain uses TRBV2 with TRBJ1-4, with no clear D. Looked up from germline, CDR1 is SNHLY and CDR2 is FYNNEI. V was shortened by 7 bases and J by 7 bases, with 10 bases between the two germline ends. The CDR3 covers 12 residues. The CDR3 DNA is TGTGCCAGCAAGGTCTCTAGTGAAAAACTGTTTTTT. Its translation: CASKVSSEKLFF.

The rearrangement links TRBV21-1 to TRBJ2-2; no DNA check was done on the table's D call, TRBD1. TRBV21-1 is recorded as a pseudogene. The CDR3 extends over 16 amino acids. The DNA of the CDR3 is TGTGCCAGCAGCAACGGGGACAGGGAGAACACCGGGGAGCTGTTTTTT. This translates into CASSNGDRENTGELFF.

The rearrangement joins TRBV13 to TRBJ2-7, with D perhaps TRBD1 (6 bases). CDR1 and CDR2 (germline): PRHDT, FYEKMQ (reference sequence). The CDR3 is 15 amino acids. The ends were cut back, 6 bases at V and 3 bases at J, with 18 bases in the middle. The CDR3 protein is CASSPARDIYYEQYF. The CDR3, as DNA: TGTGCCAGCAGTCCAGCCCGGGACATTTACTACGAGCAGTACTTC.

The chain is built from TRBV6-5 and TRBJ1-6; D unresolved. Germline-derived CDR1 and CDR2 are MNHEY and SVGAGI. V was shortened by 1 base and J by 9 bases, with 7 bases between the two germline ends. The CDR3 contains 13 residues. The CDR3 region is CASSYFPGSPLHF. The CDR3 nucleotides are TGTGCCAGCAGTTACTTCCCGGGTTCACCCCTCCACTTT.

This chain links TRBV5-1 with TRBJ2-7; D is perhaps TRBD1 or TRBD2 (5 bases each). The CDR3 sequence is 18 residues long. V shed 1 base and J shed 3 bases, with 23 bases lying between them. Germline V lookup: CDR1 SGHRS, CDR2 YFSETQ. The CDR3 sequence: CASSLLSASGTALYEQYF. CDR3 coding DNA: TGCGCCAGCAGCTTGTTGTCCGCCTCCGGGACCGCCCTCTACGAGCAGTACTTC.

The V gene is TRBV5-1, the J gene TRBJ2-3, with 9 bases aligning to TRBD2. With V trimmed by 2 bases and J by 4 bases, 5 bases remained unmatched. The CDR3 runs to 15 residues. CDR1 SGHRS and CDR2 YFSETQ come from the germline V gene. CDR3 sequence reads: CASSFSGSPPDTQYF. CDR3 nucleotides: TGCGCCAGCAGCTTTAGCGGGAGTCCCCCAGATACGCAGTATTTT.

The chain carries TRBV12-3 or TRBV12-4 and TRBJ2-5; tentative D call: TRBD2 (5 bases). V lost 4 bases to trimming and J lost 10 bases, with 13 bases between them. The CDR3 is 12 amino acids. CDR3 sequence reads: CASSSGTLDQYF. In DNA form, the CDR3 reads TGTGCCAGCAGTTCGGGAACCCTAGACCAGTACTTC.

The chain joins TRBV19 to TRBJ2-1, with D perhaps TRBD2 (5 bases). The V end lost 3 bases, the J end lost 4 bases, and 13 bases lay between the germline ends. The length of the CDR3 is 15 residues. Germline CDR1 reads LNHDA; CDR2 reads SQIVND (reference sequence). This chain's CDR3 is CASSITGRGYNEQFF. Here the CDR3 DNA reads TGTGCCAGTAGTATTACTGGACGGGGATACAATGAGCAGTTCTTC.

V gene TRBV19 combines with J gene TRBJ1-5; D call uncertain. Looked up from germline, CDR1 is LNHDA and CDR2 is SQIVND (reference sequence). V shed 2 bases and J shed 9 bases, with 14 bases lying between them. CDR3 length: 14 residues. The chain's CDR3 is CASSISGSLGPQHF. Written as DNA, the CDR3 is TGTGCCAGTAGTATATCCGGGAGCCTGGGGCCCCAGCATTTT.

The chain is built from TRBV6-1 and TRBJ1-2; tentatively, D is TRBD1 (6 bases). The CDR3 has 14 amino acids. V dropped 2 bases and J dropped 5 bases, with 12 bases sitting between them. The V gene's germline CDR1 is MNHNS and CDR2 SASEGT. CDR3 DNA sequence: TGTGCCAGCAGTGAACTGGGGGCTATTTATGGCTACACCTTC. It codes for CASSELGAIYGYTF.

This chain uses TRBV27 with TRBJ1-2; possible D gene TRBD1, 5 bases. The CDR3 sequence is 13 residues long. Between the trimmed V and J ends, which lost 5 bases and 8 bases, there was a span of 15 bases. The germline V gene has CDR1 MNHEY and CDR2 SMNVEV (reference sequence). DNA for the CDR3: TGTGCCAGCAGTCTTGGGCAGGGACTCGGCTACACCTTC. It translates to CASSLGQGLGYTF.

The chain combines TRBV27 with TRBJ2-7, with D possibly matching TRBD1 (5 bases). Looked up from germline, CDR1 is MNHEY and CDR2 is SMNVEV (reference sequence). This CDR3 is built from 13 residues. Deletions cut 3 bases from V and 1 base from J, with 7 bases between. CDR3 region: CASSFGASYEQYF. The DNA for the CDR3 is TGTGCCAGCAGTTTTGGGGCTTCCTACGAGCAGTACTTC.

The gene calls are TRBV19 and TRBJ2-7; 7 nucleotides line up with TRBD1. The CDR3 loop spans 14 amino acids. CDR1 is LNHDA, CDR2 SQIVND, per germline (reference sequence). J was trimmed by 2 bases and V by 1 base; bases with no gene match: 2. CDR3 sequence reads: CASSIAGQTYEQYF. The CDR3 coding sequence is TGTGCCAGTAGTATAGCGGGACAGACCTACGAGCAGTACTTC. Drawing the rest from reference TRBV19 and TRBJ2-7, the complete variable domain is DGGITQSPKYLFRKEGQNVTLSCEQNLNHDAMYWYRQDPGQGLRLIYYSQIVNDFQKGDIAEGYSVSREKKESFPLTVTSAQKNPTAFYLCASSIAGQTYEQYFGPGTRLTVT.

This chain links TRBV5-1 with TRBJ2-2; TRBD2 might be the D (5 bases). CDR1 is SGHRS, CDR2 YFSETQ, per germline. The CDR3 extends over 15 amino acids. Trimming shortened V by 1 base and J by 2 bases, and 9 bases separated the two germline ends. This CDR3 reads CASSLWERNTGELFF. CDR3 bases: TGCGCCAGCAGCTTGTGGGAGAGAAACACCGGGGAGCTGTTTTTT.

The V and J genes are TRBV9 and TRBJ2-4, with 10 bases aligning to TRBD2. Looked up from germline, CDR1 is SGDLS and CDR2 is YYNGEE. The length of the CDR3 is 17 residues. V lost 2 bases and J lost 2; bases outside the gene matches: 7. Written as DNA, the CDR3 is TGTGCCAGCAGCGTCTCTAGCGGGAGAGGGTCCAAAAACATTCAGTACTTC. This sequence encodes CASSVSSGRGSKNIQYF.

The gene calls are TRBV2 and TRBJ1-2, with D hard to call. Trimming took off 2 bases at V and 1 base at J, with 11 bases between the two ends. The CDR3 is made up of 15 amino acids. Germline CDR1 is SNHLY and CDR2 is FYNNEI. The DNA for the CDR3 is TGTGCCAGCAGTGAATTTTATCAGGATAACTATGGCTACACCTTC. It codes for CASSEFYQDNYGYTF.

V is TRBV27 and J is TRBJ1-1; no firm D call. The CDR3 spans 13 residues. The germline V gene encodes CDR1 MNHEY and CDR2 SMNVEV (reference sequence). The V end lost 3 bases, the J end lost 4 bases, and 9 bases lay between the germline ends. CDR3: CASSFKVSTEAFF. The CDR3 DNA is TGTGCCAGCAGTTTTAAGGTCAGCACTGAAGCTTTCTTT.

The V call is TRBV18, the J call TRBJ2-1; D perhaps matches TRBD1 (6 bases). V lost 4 bases and J lost 9, with 16 bases in between. Germline assignment: CDR1 KGHSH and CDR2 LQKENI. The CDR3 has 14 amino acids. As DNA, the CDR3 is TGTGCCAGCTCACAGGTCATGGGGGACACTGAGCAGTTCTTC. Translating gives CASSQVMGDTEQFF.

The chain recombines TRBV5-1 with TRBJ2-1; the D is unclear. CDR3 length: 14 residues. Trimming stripped 3 bases from V and 10 bases from J, with 17 bases between. CDR1 and CDR2 from the germline V gene are SGHRS and YFSETQ. As DNA, the CDR3 is TGCGCCAGCAGCTCAGAAACACTGCGCATAGAGCAGTTCTTC. Amino acids: CASSSETLRIEQFF.

This chain joins TRBV18 and TRBJ2-3; D uncertain. Trimming stripped 8 bases from V and 2 bases from J, with 14 bases between. The CDR3 length is 14 residues. Germline V gene lookup returns CDR1 KGHSH and CDR2 LQKENI. This CDR3 is CASPPALTTDTQYF. The DNA of the CDR3 is TGTGCCAGCCCCCCGGCACTTACCACAGATACGCAGTATTTT.

The sample holds one count of this clone. The gene calls are TRBV28 and TRBJ2-2; D unclear. The CDR3 runs 14 residues. Germline-derived CDR1 and CDR2 are MDHEN and SYDVKM. V lost 7 bases and J lost 1, with 10 bases in between. The CDR3 sequence is CASKIAQNTGELFF. The CDR3 DNA reads as TGTGCCAGCAAGATAGCACAGAACACCGGGGAGCTGTTTTTT. Based on the CDR3 plus reference TRBV28 and TRBJ2-2, the full variable domain is DVKVTQSSRYLVKRTGEKVFLECVQDMDHENMFWYRQDPGLGLRLIYFSYDVKMKEKGDIPEGYSVSREKKERFSLILESASTNQTSMYLCASKIAQNTGELFFGEGSRLTVL.

The CDR3 loop is CASSMEAIRGDTQYF. In DNA form, the CDR3 reads TGTGCCAGTAGTATGGAGGCGATCCGAGGAGATACGCAGTATTTT. The chain combines TRBV19 with TRBJ2-3, with D tentatively TRBD2 (5 bases). The germline V gene has CDR1 LNHDA and CDR2 SQIVND (reference sequence). Trimming stripped 3 bases from V and 5 bases from J, with 15 bases between. The CDR3 totals 15 residues.